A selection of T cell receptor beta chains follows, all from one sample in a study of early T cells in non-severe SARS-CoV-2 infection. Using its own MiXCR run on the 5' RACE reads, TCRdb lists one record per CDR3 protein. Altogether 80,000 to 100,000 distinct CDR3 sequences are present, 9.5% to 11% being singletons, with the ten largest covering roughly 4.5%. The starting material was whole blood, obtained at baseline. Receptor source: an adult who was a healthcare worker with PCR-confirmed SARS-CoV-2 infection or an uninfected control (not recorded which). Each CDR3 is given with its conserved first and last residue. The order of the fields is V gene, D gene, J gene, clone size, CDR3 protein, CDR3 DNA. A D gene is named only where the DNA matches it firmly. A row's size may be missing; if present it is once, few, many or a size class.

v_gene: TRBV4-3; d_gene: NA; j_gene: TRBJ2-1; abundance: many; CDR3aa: CASSQEGQPTYNEQFF; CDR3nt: TGCGCCAGCAGCCAAGAGGGGCAACCGACCTACAATGAGCAGTTCTTC
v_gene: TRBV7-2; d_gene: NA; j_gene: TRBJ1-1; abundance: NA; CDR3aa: CASSFQRRNTEAFF; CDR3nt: TGTGCCAGCAGCTTCCAGCGGAGGAACACTGAAGCTTTCTTT
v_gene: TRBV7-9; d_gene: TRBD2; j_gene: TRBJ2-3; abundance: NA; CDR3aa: CASSLMWGLAVTDTQYF; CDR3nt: TGTGCCAGCAGCTTAATGTGGGGACTAGCGGTCACAGATACGCAGTATTTT
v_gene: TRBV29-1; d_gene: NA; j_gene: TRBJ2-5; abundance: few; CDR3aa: CSVEQGSQETQYF; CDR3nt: TGCAGCGTTGAACAGGGGTCCCAAGAGACCCAGTACTTC
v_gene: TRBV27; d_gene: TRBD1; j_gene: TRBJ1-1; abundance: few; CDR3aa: CASSLGQGVAFF; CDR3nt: TGTGCCAGCAGTCTTGGACAGGGGGTGGCTTTCTTT
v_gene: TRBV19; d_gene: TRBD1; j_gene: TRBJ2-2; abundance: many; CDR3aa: CASSTDREWKNTGELFF; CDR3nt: TGTGCCAGTAGTACGGACAGGGAATGGAAAAACACCGGGGAGCTGTTTTTT
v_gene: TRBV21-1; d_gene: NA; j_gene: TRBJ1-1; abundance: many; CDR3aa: CASSNWQGTTEAFF; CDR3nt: TGTGCCAGCAGCAATTGGCAGGGAACCACTGAAGCTTTCTTT
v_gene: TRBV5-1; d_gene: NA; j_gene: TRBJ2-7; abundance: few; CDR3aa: CASSLGRATYEQYF; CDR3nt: TGCGCCAGCAGCTTGGGGAGGGCGACCTACGAGCAGTACTTC
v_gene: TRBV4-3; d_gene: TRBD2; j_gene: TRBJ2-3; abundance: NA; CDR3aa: CASSQVSGSWADTQYF; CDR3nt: TGCGCCAGCAGCCAAGTTAGCGGGAGTTGGGCAGATACGCAGTATTTT
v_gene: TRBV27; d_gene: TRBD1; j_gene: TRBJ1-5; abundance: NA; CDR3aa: CASSPTGVVNQPQHF; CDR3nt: TGTGCCAGCAGCCCGACAGGGGTCGTAAATCAGCCCCAGCATTTT
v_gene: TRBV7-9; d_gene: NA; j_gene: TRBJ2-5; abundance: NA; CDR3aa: CASRPTVQETQYF; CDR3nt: TGTGCCAGCAGACCGACAGTACAAGAGACCCAGTACTTC
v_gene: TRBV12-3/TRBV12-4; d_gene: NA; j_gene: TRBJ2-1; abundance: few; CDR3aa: CASSLVMSSYNEQFF; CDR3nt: TGTGCCAGCAGTTTGGTTATGAGCTCCTACAATGAGCAGTTCTTC
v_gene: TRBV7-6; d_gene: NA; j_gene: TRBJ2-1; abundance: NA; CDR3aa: CASSLDGSDEQFF; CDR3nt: TGTGCCAGCAGCTTAGACGGGAGTGATGAGCAGTTCTTC
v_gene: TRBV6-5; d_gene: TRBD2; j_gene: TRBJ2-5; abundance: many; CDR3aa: CASSSLGVAGVKTQYF; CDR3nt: TGTGCCAGCAGTTCCCTAGGGGTAGCGGGGGTAAAGACCCAGTACTTC
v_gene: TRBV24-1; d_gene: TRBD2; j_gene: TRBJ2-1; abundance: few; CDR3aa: CATSDRLAGAVINEQFF; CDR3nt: TGTGCCACCAGTGACAGACTAGCGGGAGCGGTTATCAATGAGCAGTTCTTC
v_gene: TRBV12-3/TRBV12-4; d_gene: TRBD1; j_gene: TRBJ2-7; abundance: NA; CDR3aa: CASSLTGGLGYEQYF; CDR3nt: TGTGCCAGCAGTCTTACAGGGGGCCTTGGCTACGAGCAGTACTTC
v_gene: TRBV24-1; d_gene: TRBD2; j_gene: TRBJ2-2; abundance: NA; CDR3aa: CATSDPGAGTGELFF; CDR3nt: TGTGCCACCAGTGATCCGGGAGCGGGGACCGGGGAGCTGTTTTTT